The rows below give T cell receptor beta chains drawn from one sample of a study of T cell responses to AZD1222 COVID-19 vaccine. Clones were sequenced by immunoSEQ multiplex PCR, and TCRdb holds only the in-frame ones, with some missing. The sample holds 89,000 or so clones; around nine tenths are singletons and the top ten take 16%. Source: peripheral blood, taken on day 0 of AZD1222 vaccination. The receptor set was obtained from an adult in good health. CDR3s include the opening cysteine and the closing phenylalanine or tryptophan. A D gene is named only where the DNA matches it firmly. Rows may omit the clone size; those that give it use once, few, many or a size class.

j_call | d_call | v_call | clone_size | cdr3_aa | cdr3_nt
TRBJ2-3 | TRBD2 | TRBV27 | - | CASSRTSGTDTQYF | TGTGCCAGCAGCCGGACTAGCGGCACAGATACGCAGTATTTT
TRBJ2-7 | TRBD2 | TRBV5-8 | - | CASSFVAGRGSYEQYF | TGTGCCAGCAGCTTCGTCGCCGGGAGGGGGAGCTACGAGCAGTACTTC
TRBJ1-1 | - | TRBV5-8 | - | CASSGTGIGTEAFF | TGTGCCAGCAGCGGGACGGGCATAGGGACTGAAGCTTTCTTT
TRBJ1-5 | TRBD1 | TRBV7-9 | - | CASSEQGQSQPQHF | TGTGCCAGCAGTGAACAGGGGCAGAGCCAGCCCCAGCATTTT
TRBJ2-7 | - | TRBV6-5 | - | CASRRAVGGSYEQYF | TGTGCCAGCAGGAGAGCCGTGGGCGGATCCTACGAGCAGTACTTC
TRBJ2-1 | - | TRBV7-9 | - | CASSTLAERYNEQFF | TGTGCCAGCAGCACCTTAGCGGAAAGGTACAATGAGCAGTTCTTC
TRBJ2-3 | - | TRBV6-5 | - | CASSFPGTQYF | TGTGCCAGCAGTTTCCCGGGTACGCAGTATTTT
TRBJ2-7 | - | TRBV2 | - | CASSERASGGSSEQYF | TGTGCCAGCAGTGAACGAGCGTCAGGTGGCTCTAGCGAGCAGTACTTC
TRBJ2-1 | - | TRBV30 | - | CAWRGGLESNEQFF | TGTGCCTGGAGGGGGGGACTGGAAAGTAATGAGCAGTTCTTC
TRBJ1-5 | - | TRBV19 | - | CASSIGVHDQPQHF | TGTGCCAGTAGTATAGGGGTGCACGATCAGCCCCAGCATTTT
TRBJ1-2 | - | TRBV19 | - | CASTLQGRLSGGYTF | TGTGCCAGTACCCTCCAGGGGAGACTATCTGGTGGCTACACCTTC
TRBJ1-4 | - | TRBV30 | few | CAWSNDGEKLFF | TGTGCCTGGTCAAACGATGGGGAAAAACTGTTTTTT
TRBJ2-7 | TRBD1 | TRBV6-5 | once | CASSYGQGYTYEQYF | TGTGCCAGCAGTTACGGACAGGGCTATACCTACGAGCAGTACTTC
TRBJ2-7 | TRBD2 | TRBV5-4 | - | CASSIAGGPFEQYF | TGTGCCAGCAGCATAGCGGGAGGGCCTTTCGAGCAGTACTTC
TRBJ1-5 | - | TRBV18 | - | CASSPEAGVNQPQHF | TGTGCCAGCTCACCTGAGGCGGGGGTAAATCAGCCCCAGCATTTT
TRBJ1-4 | - | TRBV6-6 | - | CASSTTGKTTNEKLFF | TGTGCCAGCAGCACAACAGGGAAAACAACTAATGAAAAACTGTTTTTT
TRBJ2-2 | - | TRBV7-3 | - | CASSPGLNTGELFF | TGTGCCAGCAGCCCCGGACTAAACACCGGGGAGCTGTTTTTT
TRBJ1-1 | TRBD1 | TRBV10-1 | - | CASRPGTANTEAFF | TGCGCCAGCAGACCCGGGACAGCGAACACTGAAGCTTTCTTT
TRBJ1-5 | - | TRBV19 | - | CASSIRTASDQPQHF | TGTGCCAGTAGTATTCGGACAGCTTCAGATCAGCCCCAGCATTTT
TRBJ2-3 | TRBD2 | TRBV2 | - | CASSRAGVGTDTQYF | TGTGCCAGCAGTAGAGCGGGGGTGGGCACAGATACGCAGTATTTT
TRBJ1-3 | TRBD1 | TRBV6-5 | - | CASSYPRTGTGNTIYF | TGTGCCAGCAGTTACCCCCGGACAGGGACTGGAAACACCATATATTTT
TRBJ2-1 | - | TRBV5-1 | - | CASSALFDEQFF | TGCGCCAGCAGCGCCCTATTTGATGAGCAGTTCTTC
TRBJ2-5 | - | TRBV6-5 | - | CASSPAGPQETQYF | TGTGCCAGCTCCCCGGCAGGACCACAAGAGACCCAGTACTTC
TRBJ1-5 | TRBD1 | TRBV6-5 | - | CASSYLGQHQPQHF | TGTGCCAGCAGTTACTTGGGACAGCATCAGCCCCAGCATTTT
TRBJ2-1 | TRBD2 | TRBV11-2 | - | CASSSKAGGLAYNEQFF | TGTGCCAGCAGCTCAAAAGCGGGAGGGCTGGCCTACAATGAGCAGTTCTTC
TRBJ2-1 | TRBD2 | TRBV10-2 | - | CASSAGTSGLYNEQFF | TGCGCCAGCAGTGCCGGGACTAGCGGGCTCTACAATGAGCAGTTCTTC
TRBJ1-4 | - | TRBV3-1/TRBV3-2 | - | CASSQVVGASTNEKLFF | TGTGCCAGCAGCCAAGTTGTCGGGGCCTCAACTAATGAAAAACTGTTTTTT
TRBJ2-1 | - | TRBV25-1 | - | CASSDPGGGPFNEQFF | TGTGCCAGCAGCGACCCTGGTGGGGGGCCCTTCAATGAGCAGTTCTTC
TRBJ2-3 | - | TRBV7-9 | once | CASNRRTDTQYF | TGTGCCAGCAACCGCCGCACAGATACGCAGTATTTT
TRBJ1-1 | - | TRBV7-9 | - | CASSITTGFTEAFF | TGTGCCAGCAGCATTACGACAGGATTCACTGAAGCTTTCTTT
TRBJ2-3 | - | TRBV21-1 | - | CASSKIPRREGSTDTQYF | TGTGCCAGCAGCAAAATCCCCCGTCGGGAGGGAAGCACAGATACGCAGTATTTT
TRBJ2-7 | - | TRBV2 | - | CASSEPGGQSYEQYF | TGTGCCAGCAGTGAACCGGGGGGACAGTCCTACGAGCAGTACTTC
TRBJ1-1 | TRBD1 | TRBV7-9 | once | CASSSGQGIKAFF | TGTGCCAGCAGCTCGGGACAGGGAATTAAGGCTTTCTTT
TRBJ1-1 | - | TRBV19 | once | CASSIGGSTRGTEAFF | TGTGCCAGTAGTATTGGGGGATCCACCAGGGGTACTGAAGCTTTCTTT
TRBJ2-7 | - | TRBV18 | - | CASSLGQSYEQYF | TGTGCCAGCTCCTTGGGGCAGTCCTACGAGCAGTACTTC
TRBJ2-7 | - | TRBV24-1 | medium-sized | CATSERTGPGEQYF | TGTGCCACCAGTGAGAGGACTGGGCCGGGGGAGCAGTACTTC
TRBJ1-2 | TRBD1 | TRBV25-1 | - | CASSARDRGGYTF | TGTGCCAGCAGTGCACGGGACAGGGGAGGCTACACCTTC
TRBJ2-7 | - | TRBV5-1 | - | CASSLAQGSGEQYF | TGCGCCAGCAGCTTGGCTCAAGGGTCTGGCGAGCAGTACTTC
TRBJ2-5 | TRBD2 | TRBV10-3 | - | CAIRPTSEQETQYF | TGTGCCATCAGACCTACTAGCGAGCAAGAGACCCAGTACTTC
TRBJ2-1 | - | TRBV20-1 | few | CSVAKYNEQFF | TGCAGTGTAGCGAAGTACAATGAGCAGTTCTTC
TRBJ2-3 | - | TRBV5-4 | once | CASSSPGGHTDTQYF | TGTGCCAGCAGTTCCCCCGGGGGGCATACAGATACGCAGTATTTT
TRBJ2-2 | - | TRBV2 | - | CASTDSNTGELFF | TGTGCCAGCACAGACAGTAACACCGGGGAGCTGTTTTTT